This T cell receptor beta chain was captured in a study of blood T cell repertoires in COVID-19 (dated by TCRdb to 2020 to 2021). With regard to the full study: The collaborator samples originated in the United States, Italy and Spain and spanned the acute and convalescent phases of COVID-19. The material from the prospective study consisted of cDNA or gDNA derived from T cells, B-cell-depleted T cells, or PBMCs. The dataset comprised deeply sampled blood TCRbeta repertoires from subjects exposed to, actively infected with, or recovered from COVID-19. The repertoires were released in a freely available public database intended as a resource for research on the immune response to SARS-CoV-2. The samples were drawn from two sources: the first 160 participants of the ongoing ImmuneRACE study, and over 1,000 subjects contributed by 6 global collaborators. A de-identified subject ID, COVID-19 status, age in years and sex were almost always included in the sample metadata. Where available, HLA class I and class II types were taken from metadata supplied by the sample provider and were not determined by assay-based typing.

TCRbeta CDR3 regions were amplified from genomic DNA using the immunoSEQ Assay, a bias-controlled multiplex PCR. As for how the authors treated the data: The number of nucleated cells in each sample was estimated from the amplification of reference gene primers within the assay. To quantify the absolute abundance of each unique TCRbeta CDR3 rearrangement, sequence reads were collapsed and filtered. For each sample, productive Simpson clonality was calculated by taking the square root of Simpson's diversity index across productive rearrangements. TCRdb obtained this table from immuneACCESS and retained in-frame rearrangements with V and J assigned. These tables miss some clones; where compared with another copy, unresolved V genes account for less than half of the shortfall, and the remainder is unexplained. The V and J calls and clone size are taken from that table; D and trimming were inferred from the DNA. Recorded for this sample are 200,000 to 250,000 clones; about 85% of them occurred a single time. The ten largest clonotypes hold 10% of the sample.

The CDR3 contains 16 residues, cysteine and phenylalanine counted. Only the CDR3 portion is preserved as DNA: 48 bases, with reading frame beginning at the first base. Looking up the germline V gene yields CDR1 SGHAT and CDR2 FQNNGV. V lost 2 bases and J lost 8 bases, and the count of bases not matched to a germline gene is 10. At one collaborating source in Seattle, patients were enrolled during active infection and were followed longitudinally through the course of disease. Whole blood was collected in K2EDTA tubes by collaborating institutions according to the institutions' own protocols. For TCRbeta analysis, collaborators shipped samples in one of three forms: frozen whole blood, isolated PBMCs, or DNA extracted from either of those sample types. As regards this clone: Its antigen has not been determined. Per-base qualities were not stored, and no clone one base away is much larger.

Beyond this particular receptor, the publication reports: The amount of clinical and demographic metadata varied by source and participant and was provided uncurated.

The clonotype was recovered from a woman in her forties or fifties with COVID-19, enrolled during active disease. The receptor chain draws on TRBV11-2 and TRBJ2-4; a stretch of 9 junction bases matches TRBD1. Sample: peripheral blood. The DNA sequence reads TGTGCCAGCAGCTTAACTCGATGGGACAGGGTAGACATTCAGTACTTC. This encodes CASSLTRWDRVDIQYF.